This entry lists 15 T cell receptor beta chains sequenced from one sample in a study of blood T cell repertoires in COVID-19. Measured with immunoSEQ multiplex PCR; TCRdb has only the in-frame clones, and not every one. Of fewer than 300,000 clones in the sample, 85% were seen once. Sequences were obtained from PBMCs or T cells enriched from blood (not recorded which). All receptors come from a woman aged 45-60 years who had recovered from COVID-19.

The chain links TRBV28 to TRBJ1-2, with D perhaps matching TRBD1 (6 bases). Germline CDR1 reads MDHEN; CDR2 reads SYDVKM. V was shortened by 6 bases and J by 6 bases, with 14 bases between the two germline ends. The length of the CDR3 is 13 residues. CDR3 amino acids: CASRVTGFHGYTF. Written as DNA, the CDR3 is TGTGCCAGCAGAGTCACAGGGTTCCATGGCTACACCTTC.

V gene TRBV7-7 combines with J gene TRBJ2-5; 7 nucleotides line up with TRBD2. The CDR3 has 15 residues. Germline V gene data show CDR1 as SSHAT and CDR2 as FNYEAQ (reference sequence). J lost 1 base, V lost 1 base, and 3 bases had no gene match. This CDR3 is CASSLGGGGQETQYF. In DNA, the CDR3 is TGTGCCAGCAGCTTAGGTGGGGGGGGCCAAGAGACCCAGTACTTC.

Only a few counts were recorded for this clone. The chain has TRBV2 and TRBJ1-3, with D unresolved. Trimming shortened V by 6 bases and J by 1 base, and 10 bases separated the two germline ends. This CDR3 has 14 residues. Per the germline V gene, CDR1 is SNHLY and CDR2 is FYNNEI. The CDR3 is CASSVQESGNTIYF. The CDR3 DNA reads as TGTGCCAGCAGCGTTCAGGAATCTGGAAACACCATATATTTT.

The chain combines TRBV11-3 with TRBJ1-1, with D unclear. The germline CDR1 and CDR2 sequences are SGHNT and YENEEA. CDR3 length equals 13 residues. V lost 5 bases and J lost 1, with 8 bases in between. The CDR3, as DNA: TGTGCCAGCAGCAAACAGACGAACACTGAAGCTTTCTTT. This gives the protein CASSKQTNTEAFF.

Worth noting for this clone: One end of the junction varies from germline; a read error may be responsible. The V call is TRBV12-3 or TRBV12-4, the J call TRBJ2-7, with TRBD1 as a possible D gene (6 bases). The CDR3 runs to 13 residues. CDR3 protein: CASSLSIGTSLKF. DNA for the CDR3: TGTGCCAGCAGTTTATCGATCGGGACAAGCCTGAAATTC.

The chain is built from TRBV6-5 and TRBJ2-7, with a tentative D call TRBD1 (6 bases). With 2 bases removed from V and 0 bases from J, the gap between germline ends came to 8 bases. The CDR3 sequence is 14 residues long. Germline V gene lookup returns CDR1 MNHEY and CDR2 SVGAGI. The CDR3 nucleotides are TGTGCCAGCAGTTACCGGGGACACTCCTACGAGCAGTACTTC. Its protein product is CASSYRGHSYEQYF.

Only a few counts were recorded for this clone. J is TRBJ2-5 and V is TRBV7-6, with 7 nucleotides matching TRBD2. Germline V gene sequence: CDR1 SGHVS, CDR2 FNYEAQ. The CDR3 consists of 15 residues. The V segment lost 2 bases and the J segment 3 bases; nucleotides outside the gene matches: 6. CDR3 protein: CASSLYGGREETQYF. The CDR3 DNA sequence: TGTGCCAGCAGCTTATACGGGGGGAGGGAAGAGACCCAGTACTTC.

In this sample, this clone turned up once. The same CDR3 can be traced to other DNA sequences in this sample. This sequence joins TRBV19 and TRBJ2-5; TRBD2 aligns across 12 bases. V lost 1 base, J lost 5 bases, and 2 bases stayed unmatched. From germline, CDR1 is LNHDA and CDR2 SQIVND (reference sequence). The CDR3 runs 15 residues. The CDR3 nucleotides are TGTGCCAGTAGTATAGCCGGACTAGCGGGGGAGACCCAGTACTTC. Its translation: CASSIAGLAGETQYF.

This chain uses TRBV5-1 with TRBJ2-1; weak D call: TRBD2 (6 bases). The CDR3 totals 15 residues. Germline CDR1 is SGHRS and CDR2 is YFSETQ. V lost 4 bases to trimming and J lost 5 bases, with 16 bases between them. CDR3 loop: CASSRGGIIDNEQFF. For the CDR3, the DNA is TGCGCCAGCAGCAGAGGAGGGATAATTGACAATGAGCAGTTCTTC. Full variable domain (rest looked up from reference TRBV5-1 and TRBJ2-1): KAGVTQTPRYLIKTRGQQVTLSCSPISGHRSVSWYQQTPGQGLQFLFEYFSETQRNKGNFPGRFSGRQFSNSRSEMNVSTLELGDSALYLCASSRGGIIDNEQFFGPGTRLTVL.

The rearrangement joins TRBV25-1 to TRBJ1-1; 7 nucleotides agree with TRBD1. Germline V gene data show CDR1 as MGHDK and CDR2 as SYGVNS. V was pared by 3 bases and J by 2 bases, with 9 bases of the junction left unmatched. The CDR3 is 16 amino acids. DNA of the CDR3: TGTGCCAGCAGTGACCGCGGAAACAGGGGAAACACTGAAGCTTTCTTT. Translating gives CASSDRGNRGNTEAFF. Combining the CDR3 with reference TRBV25-1 and TRBJ1-1 gives the whole variable domain EADIYQTPRYLVIGTGKKITLECSQTMGHDKMYWYQQDPGMELHLIHYSYGVNSTEKGDLSSESTVSRIRTEHFPLTLESARPSHTSQYLCASSDRGNRGNTEAFFGQGTRLTVV.

This chain uses TRBV7-2 with TRBJ2-7, with TRBD2 as a possible D gene (6 bases). Trimming took 1 base from V and 3 from J, leaving 13 bases between them. Germline values: CDR1 SGHTA, CDR2 FQGNSA. This CDR3 is 15 amino acids long. The CDR3 DNA reads as TGTGCCAGCAGCTTAGACGGACTACCAGGCTACGAGCAGTACTTC. This encodes CASSLDGLPGYEQYF.

V and J are TRBV3-1 (or the pseudogene TRBV3-2) and TRBJ2-3; D perhaps matches TRBD1 (5 bases). V lost 1 base and J 6 bases, leaving 17 bases between the germline ends. The germline CDR1 and CDR2 sequences are LGHDT and YNNKEL (reference sequence). The CDR3 is 16 residues long. The CDR3: CASSQVESRVADTQYF. In DNA, the CDR3 is TGTGCCAGCAGCCAAGTCGAAAGCAGGGTGGCGGATACGCAGTATTTT.

The chain has TRBV7-2 and TRBJ2-1; D gene ambiguous. Germline-derived CDR1 and CDR2 are SGHTA and FQGNSA. The CDR3 has 14 residues. Trimming left V 1 base short and J 6 bases short, with 10 bases between. The CDR3 here is CASSLDRSGNEQFF. CDR3 in DNA: TGTGCCAGCAGCTTAGATCGATCCGGCAATGAGCAGTTCTTC.

The chain links TRBV2 to TRBJ1-2, with a weak D call TRBD1 (6 bases). Per germline, CDR1 SNHLY and CDR2 FYNNEI. The ends were cut back, 6 bases at V and 8 bases at J, with 13 bases in the middle. The CDR3 runs 12 residues. CDR3 sequence: CASRLNREGYTF. The CDR3 DNA follows: TGTGCCAGCAGGCTTAACAGGGAAGGCTACACCTTC.

V gene TRBV27 combines with J gene TRBJ2-1, with 8 bases that match TRBD1. The V and J ends lost 6 bases and 9 bases, in that order; junction bases with no gene match: 7. Per the germline V gene, CDR1 is MNHEY and CDR2 is SMNVEV (reference sequence). The CDR3 is made up of 13 amino acids. The CDR3 here is CASSLGQGGEQFF. The CDR3 nucleotides read TGTGCCAGCAGCCTAGGACAGGGAGGTGAGCAGTTCTTC.